This T cell receptor beta chain originates from a study of T cell responses to AZD1222 COVID-19 vaccine. The overall study: Second doses that came at about 4 or about 12 weeks were put together.

Data came from immunoSEQ multiplex PCR; TCRdb stores just in-frame clones and leaves some out. The table includes fewer than 150,000 clones, under 90% detected once. Study-wide results and caveats: Clonal diversity may have been underestimated, and the donors were mostly white British, with more females than males. Increased Spike-specific TCR breadth and depth were observed after two AZD1222 doses. Only 5 to 7 individuals given AZD1222 were seropositive at baseline.

As concerns this clone: Its antigen is currently unknown.

The sequenced sample was peripheral blood, obtained on day 0 of AZD1222 vaccination. This sequence was found in an adult in good health.

The CDR3 loop is CASSQARGTGERDSNQPQHF. CDR3 bases: TGTGCCAGCAGCCAAGCACGCGGGACAGGGGAGAGGGATAGCAATCAGCCCCAGCATTTT. This sequence joins TRBV3-1 (or the pseudogene TRBV3-2) and TRBJ1-5; 10 bases fit TRBD1. This CDR3 spans 20 amino acids. CDR1 and CDR2 from the germline V gene are LGHDT and YNNKEL (reference sequence). Trimming at V came to 1 base and at J to 0 bases, leaving 12 bases not matched to a gene.